What follows are 18 T cell receptor beta chains derived from one specimen sequenced in a study of blood T cell repertoires in COVID-19. Some clones are missing from TCRdb's copy, which holds only in-frame ones; the method was immunoSEQ multiplex PCR. The table shows more than 65,000 clones, with approximately 78% occurring only once. The specimen sequenced was peripheral blood. The source of these receptors is a woman older than 75 with acute or convalescent COVID-19.

The rearrangement links TRBV6-5 to TRBJ2-2, with TRBD1 matching 7 bases. Trimming removed 5 bases from V and 4 bases from J; junction bases left unmatched: 4. The CDR3 is 14 amino acids. Germline CDR1 MNHEY, CDR2 SVGAGI. As DNA, the CDR3 is TGTGCCAGCAGTCTCGGACAGGCCACCGGGGAGCTGTTTTTT. Translation: CASSLGQATGELFF.

The J gene is TRBJ1-2, the V gene TRBV5-6; D is possibly TRBD1 (5 bases). The CDR3 totals 14 residues. Germline CDR1 and CDR2: SGHDT and YYEEEE. V was shortened by 4 bases and J by 8 bases, with 18 bases between the two germline ends. CDR3 protein: CASSAGEGRIGYTF. CDR3 sequence (DNA): TGTGCCAGCAGCGCCGGGGAGGGGCGGATCGGCTACACCTTC.

This chain joins TRBV7-2 and TRBJ2-2; 13 bases fit TRBD2. The ends lost 2 bases at V and 7 bases at J; junction bases unmatched: 7. Looked up from germline, CDR1 is SGHTA and CDR2 is FQGNSA. This CDR3 spans 17 amino acids. CDR3 coding DNA: TGTGCCAGCAGCTTAACTAGCGGGGGGGCCGAGGACGGGGAGCTGTTTTTT. Protein: CASSLTSGGAEDGELFF.

This rearrangement joins TRBV21-1 to TRBJ1-5; the table's D call, TRBD1, was not checked against the DNA. TRBV21-1 is a pseudogene segment. This CDR3 is 20 amino acids long. The CDR3 reads CASSSSRQGAWVSINQPQHF. The CDR3 DNA reads TGTGCCAGCAGCTCTAGCCGACAGGGGGCCTGGGTGTCCATCAATCAGCCCCAGCATTTT.

J is TRBJ2-2 and V is TRBV5-6; 10 bases align to TRBD1. Per germline, CDR1 SGHDT and CDR2 YYEEEE. V dropped 1 base and J dropped 4; count of bases not matched to a gene: 1. This CDR3 has 15 residues. CDR3 DNA sequence: TGTGCCAGCAGCTTGTGGGACAGGGGCACCGGGGAGCTGTTTTTT. This codes for CASSLWDRGTGELFF. The entire variable domain, with the rest obtained from reference TRBV5-6 and TRBJ2-2, is as follows: DAGVTQSPTHLIKTRGQQVTLRCSPKSGHDTVSWYQQALGQGPQFIFQYYEEEERQRGNFPDRFSGHQFPNYSSELNVNALLLGDSALYLCASSLWDRGTGELFFGEGSRLTVL.

V is TRBV11-3 and J is TRBJ2-2; tentative D call: TRBD1 (5 bases). The length of the CDR3 is 16 residues. The germline CDR1 and CDR2 sequences are SGHNT and YENEEA. Trimming shortened V by 1 base and J by 1 base, and 10 bases separated the two germline ends. This CDR3 reads CASSLVPTGNTGELFF. In DNA form, the CDR3 reads TGTGCCAGCAGCTTAGTTCCCACAGGGAACACCGGGGAGCTGTTTTTT.

This clone was observed a single time. The chain carries TRBV23-1 and TRBJ1-2, with TRBD1 matching 9 bases. TRBV23-1 is an ORF; its function is uncertain. The J segment lost 1 base and the V segment lost 3 bases, leaving 9 bases of the junction unmatched. The CDR3 runs to 17 residues. The DNA of the CDR3 is TGCGCCAGCAGTCAGCACAGGGGGCCCCACTTTAACTATGGCTACACCTTC. It codes for CASSQHRGPHFNYGYTF.

This chain uses TRBV4-1 with TRBJ2-1; 7 nucleotides align to TRBD2. This CDR3 has 17 amino acids. From germline, CDR1 is MGHRA and CDR2 YSYEKL. J gave up 6 bases and V 5 bases, and 16 bases lay outside the gene matches. This CDR3 is CASSFQPGGTPGNEQFF. CDR3 DNA: TGCGCCAGCAGCTTCCAACCCGGGGGGACCCCGGGCAATGAGCAGTTCTTC.

V and J are TRBV29-1 and TRBJ1-2; 7 bases are shared with TRBD1. The junction had 9 bases not matched to a gene; V was cut back by 6 bases and J by 8 bases. The CDR3 contains 12 residues. Germline-derived CDR1 and CDR2 are SQVTM and ANQGSEA. CDR3 in DNA: TGCAGCGTCGTTGACAGGGCGTGGGGCTACACCTTC. Translating it yields CSVVDRAWGYTF.

The gene calls are TRBV6-5 and TRBJ2-3; D possibly corresponds to TRBD1 (6 bases). Germline V gene lookup returns CDR1 MNHEY and CDR2 SVGAGI. CDR3 length: 13 residues. Trimming pared 6 bases from V and 3 bases from J, leaving 10 bases between. CDR3 bases: TGTGCCAGCAGACAGGGCAGTACAGATACGCAGTATTTT. Translation gives CASRQGSTDTQYF.

The chain combines TRBV10-3 with TRBJ1-1; TRBD1 might be the D (5 bases). Germline CDR1 ENHRY, CDR2 SYGVKD. V was cut by 0 bases and J by 0 bases, with 11 bases left in between. This CDR3 contains 16 residues. CDR3 nucleotide sequence: TGTGCCATCAGTGAGTCGGCAGGGAGGGTGAACACTGAAGCTTTCTTT. It yields the protein CAISESAGRVNTEAFF.

The CDR3 DNA sequence: TGTGCCAGCAGCTTAGTAGGACAGGGGAGTACTAATGAAAAACTGTTTTTT. Translation: CASSLVGQGSTNEKLFF. This chain uses TRBV11-2 with TRBJ1-4; 9 nucleotides align to TRBD1. This CDR3 comprises 17 residues. Losses at the gene ends were 1 base for V and 2 bases for J; bases not matched to a gene: 5. In germline, CDR1 is SGHAT, CDR2 FQNNGV.

The genes are TRBV7-2 and TRBJ2-1; TRBD2 matches at 7 bases. V trimming: 5 bases; J trimming: 6 bases; junction bases outside the gene matches: 16. The CDR3 length is 17 residues. Germline V gene lookup returns CDR1 SGHTA and CDR2 FQGNSA. CDR3 in amino acids: CASSQDARGGPVNEQFF. CDR3 nucleotide sequence: TGTGCCAGCAGCCAAGATGCTCGCGGGGGTCCAGTCAATGAGCAGTTCTTC.

This rearrangement joins TRBV7-2 to TRBJ2-7, with D uncertain. The V end lost 1 base, the J end lost 4 bases, and 17 bases lay between the germline ends. Looked up from germline, CDR1 is SGHTA and CDR2 is FQGNSA. The CDR3 is made up of 16 amino acids. CDR3 bases: TGTGCCAGCAGCTTAGTATCACAGAGAGCTCAATACGAGCAGTACTTC. This gives the protein CASSLVSQRAQYEQYF. The full variable domain, with the rest looked up from reference TRBV7-2 and TRBJ2-7, is GAGVSQSPSNKVTEKGKDVELRCDPISGHTALYWYRQSLGQGLEFLIYFQGNSAPDKSGLPSDRFSAERTGGSVSTLTIQRTQQEDSAVYLCASSLVSQRAQYEQYFGPGTRLTVT.

This chain uses TRBV2 with TRBJ1-4, with unresolved D. Germline values: CDR1 SNHLY, CDR2 FYNNEI. The V gene lost 1 base and the J gene lost 8 bases, with 17 bases spanning the gap. This CDR3 spans 16 amino acids. CDR3 protein: CASSEVVGLVEEKLFF. The CDR3 DNA reads as TGTGCCAGCAGTGAAGTAGTCGGACTGGTCGAAGAAAAACTGTTTTTT.

The V call is TRBV12-3 or TRBV12-4, the J call TRBJ1-2; D possibly corresponds to TRBD1 (6 bases). V was trimmed by 4 bases and J by 6 bases, leaving 12 bases between them. The CDR3 has 13 residues. The CDR3 DNA reads as TGTGCCAGCAGTTCGTGGCAGGGGCATGGCTACACCTTC. Encoded protein: CASSSWQGHGYTF.

The J gene is TRBJ1-3, the V gene TRBV12-5, with D possibly matching TRBD1 (5 bases). Trimming stripped 0 bases from V and 0 bases from J, with 24 bases between. Germline CDR1 and CDR2: LGHNT and FRNRAP. The CDR3 is 21 residues long. The CDR3 protein is CASGLVLGQGLFALSGNTIYF. In nucleotides, the CDR3 is TGTGCTAGTGGTTTGGTACTTGGTCAGGGCCTCTTTGCCCTCTCTGGAAACACCATATATTTT.

V and J are TRBV6-5 and TRBJ1-2; possible D gene TRBD1, 6 bases. Trimming left V 7 bases short and J 4 bases short, with 13 bases between. CDR1 is MNHEY, CDR2 SVGAGI, per germline. The CDR3 runs to 13 residues. The DNA for the CDR3 is TGTGCCAGCAACCCCTGGACAGCCTATGGCTACACCTTC. Protein sequence: CASNPWTAYGYTF.